The source of this TCR beta chain is a study of early T cells in non-severe SARS-CoV-2 infection. Study-wide context: Chains were unpaired, as sequencing was done on bulk RNA from unsorted whole blood.

This clonotype appeared many times. Its antigen is unknown. Points from the study as a whole: Database matching using VDJdb favored anti-spike CD8 responses, with private and CD4 specificities left missing.

This CDR3 contains 13 residues. The V end was cut by 6 bases, the J end by 7 bases, with 15 bases between. Germline CDR1 and CDR2: MNHEY and SVGAGI. Unique molecular identifier tags were affixed to discrete cDNA molecules. MiXCR, run by TCRdb on the 5' RACE reads, gives a single entry per CDR3 protein. The data contain tens of thousands of distinct CDR3 sequences, around 9% of them seen just once; the ten biggest clones take up approximately 13%. The rearrangement links TRBV6-5 to TRBJ1-2, with D possibly TRBD1 on 5 matching bases. This TCR was sampled from an adult who was a healthcare worker with PCR-confirmed SARS-CoV-2 infection or an uninfected control (not recorded which). Input material: whole blood. CDR3 amino acids: CASSRARGFGYTF. CDR3 DNA: TGTGCCAGCAGCCGAGCTAGGGGTTTTGGCTACACCTTC.